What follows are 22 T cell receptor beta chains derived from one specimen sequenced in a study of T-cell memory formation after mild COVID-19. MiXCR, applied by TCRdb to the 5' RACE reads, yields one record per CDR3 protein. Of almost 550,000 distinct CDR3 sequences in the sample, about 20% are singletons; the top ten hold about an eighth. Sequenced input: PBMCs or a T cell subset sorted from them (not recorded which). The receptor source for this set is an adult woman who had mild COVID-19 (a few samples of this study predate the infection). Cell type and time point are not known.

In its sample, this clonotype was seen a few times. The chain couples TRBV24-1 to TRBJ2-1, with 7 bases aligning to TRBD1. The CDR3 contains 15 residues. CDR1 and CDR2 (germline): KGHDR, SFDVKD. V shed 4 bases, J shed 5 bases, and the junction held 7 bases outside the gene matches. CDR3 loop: CATSEAGTANNEQFF. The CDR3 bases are TGTGCCACCAGTGAAGCCGGGACAGCCAACAATGAGCAGTTCTTC.

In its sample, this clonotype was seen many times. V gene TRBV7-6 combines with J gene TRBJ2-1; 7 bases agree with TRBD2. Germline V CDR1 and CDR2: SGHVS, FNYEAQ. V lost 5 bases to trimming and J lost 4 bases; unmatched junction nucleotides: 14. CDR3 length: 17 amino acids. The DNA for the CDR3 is TGTGCCAGCAGCCTCGCCATCGCTAGCGGCTTTTACAATGAGCAGTTCTTC. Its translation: CASSLAIASGFYNEQFF.

CDR3 residues: CASSPPSQYEQYF. In DNA, the CDR3 is TGTGCCAGCAGTCCCCCCTCCCAGTACGAGCAGTACTTC. This chain uses TRBV28 with TRBJ2-7; D ambiguous. The V end lost 5 bases, the J end lost 4 bases, and 12 bases lay between the germline ends. The germline V gene has CDR1 MDHEN and CDR2 SYDVKM. The CDR3 sequence is 13 residues long.

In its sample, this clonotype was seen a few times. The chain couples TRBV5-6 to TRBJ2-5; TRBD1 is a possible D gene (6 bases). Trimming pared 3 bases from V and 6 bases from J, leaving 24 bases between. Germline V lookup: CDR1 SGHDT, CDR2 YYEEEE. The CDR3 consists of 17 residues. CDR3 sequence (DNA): TGTGCCAGCAGCTCCATCTACCGGGACAAGGCCGAACAGACCCAGTACTTC. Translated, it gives CASSSIYRDKAEQTQYF.

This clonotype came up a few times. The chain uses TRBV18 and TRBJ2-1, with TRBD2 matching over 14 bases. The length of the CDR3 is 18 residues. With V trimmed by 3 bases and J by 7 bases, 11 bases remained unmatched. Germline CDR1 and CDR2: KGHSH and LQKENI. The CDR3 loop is CASSPPGLAGVMRNEQFF. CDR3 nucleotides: TGTGCCAGCTCACCTCCGGGACTAGCGGGAGTAATGAGGAATGAGCAGTTCTTC.

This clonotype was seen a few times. This chain's CDR3 is CASSDLGSRAQETQYF. CDR3 sequence (DNA): TGTGCCAGCAGTGATCTAGGGAGCAGGGCCCAAGAGACCCAGTACTTC. The gene calls are TRBV25-1 and TRBJ2-5; possibly TRBD1 or TRBD2 for D (5 bases each). Trimming pared 3 bases from V and 1 base from J, leaving 15 bases between. The CDR3 covers 16 residues. CDR1 and CDR2 (germline): MGHDK, SYGVNS.

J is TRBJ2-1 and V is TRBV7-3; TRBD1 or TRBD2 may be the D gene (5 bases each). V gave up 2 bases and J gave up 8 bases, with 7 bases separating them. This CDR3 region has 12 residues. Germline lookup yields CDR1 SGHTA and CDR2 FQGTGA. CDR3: CASSLWGHEQFF. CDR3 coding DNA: TGTGCCAGCAGCTTATGGGGACATGAGCAGTTCTTC.

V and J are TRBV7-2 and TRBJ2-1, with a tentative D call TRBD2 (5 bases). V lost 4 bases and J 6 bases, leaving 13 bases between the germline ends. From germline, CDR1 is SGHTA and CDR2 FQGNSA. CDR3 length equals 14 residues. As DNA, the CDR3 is TGTGCCAGCAGCTACGACGGACTCCTCAATGAGCAGTTCTTC. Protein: CASSYDGLLNEQFF.

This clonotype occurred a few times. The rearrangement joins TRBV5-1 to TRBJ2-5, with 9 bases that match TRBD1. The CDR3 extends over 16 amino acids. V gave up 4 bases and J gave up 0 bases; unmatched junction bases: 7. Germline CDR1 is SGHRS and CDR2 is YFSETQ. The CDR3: CASSNGGTGNQETQYF. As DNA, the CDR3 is TGCGCCAGCAGCAACGGCGGGACAGGGAACCAAGAGACCCAGTACTTC.

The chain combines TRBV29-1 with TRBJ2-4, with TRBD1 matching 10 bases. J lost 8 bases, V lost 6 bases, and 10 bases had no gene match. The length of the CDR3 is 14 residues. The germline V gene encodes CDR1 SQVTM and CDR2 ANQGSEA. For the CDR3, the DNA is TGCAGCGTCGCTGAAGGGGACAGGGGTTACATTCAGTACTTC. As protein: CSVAEGDRGYIQYF.

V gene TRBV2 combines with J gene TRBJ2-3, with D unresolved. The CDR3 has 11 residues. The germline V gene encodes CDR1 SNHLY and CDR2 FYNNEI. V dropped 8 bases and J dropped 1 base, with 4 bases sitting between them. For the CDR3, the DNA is TGTGCCAGCGGGGGCACAGATACGCAGTATTTT. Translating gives CASGGTDTQYF.

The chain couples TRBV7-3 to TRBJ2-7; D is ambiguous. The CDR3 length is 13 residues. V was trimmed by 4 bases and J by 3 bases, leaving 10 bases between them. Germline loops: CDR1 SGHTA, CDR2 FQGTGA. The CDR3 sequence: CASSSGSHYEQYF. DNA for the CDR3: TGTGCCAGCAGCTCGGGCAGCCACTACGAGCAGTACTTC.

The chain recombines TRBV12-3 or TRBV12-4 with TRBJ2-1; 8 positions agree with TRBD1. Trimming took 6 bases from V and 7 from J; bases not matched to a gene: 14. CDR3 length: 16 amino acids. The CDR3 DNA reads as TGTGCCAGCAGCTCACGACAGGGGCGCGTACGGAATGAGCAGTTCTTC. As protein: CASSSRQGRVRNEQFF.

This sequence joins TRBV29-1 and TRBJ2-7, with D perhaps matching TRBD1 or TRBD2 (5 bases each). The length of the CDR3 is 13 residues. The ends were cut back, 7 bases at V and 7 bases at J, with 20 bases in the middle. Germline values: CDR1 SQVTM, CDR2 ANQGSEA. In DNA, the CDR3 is TGCAGCGCTGGGACCCGCGTAGAGGGAGAGCAGTACTTC. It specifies CSAGTRVEGEQYF.

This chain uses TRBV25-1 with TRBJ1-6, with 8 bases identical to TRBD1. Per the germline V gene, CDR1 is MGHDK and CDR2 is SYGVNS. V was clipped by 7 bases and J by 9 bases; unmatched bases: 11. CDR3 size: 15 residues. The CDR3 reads CASNSGQGVLSPLHF. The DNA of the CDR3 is TGTGCCAGCAACTCTGGACAGGGTGTACTTTCACCCCTCCACTTT. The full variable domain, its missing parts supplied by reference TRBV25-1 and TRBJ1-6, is EADIYQTPRYLVIGTGKKITLECSQTMGHDKMYWYQQDPGMELHLIHYSYGVNSTEKGDLSSESTVSRIRTEHFPLTLESARPSHTSQYLCASNSGQGVLSPLHFGNGTRLTVT.

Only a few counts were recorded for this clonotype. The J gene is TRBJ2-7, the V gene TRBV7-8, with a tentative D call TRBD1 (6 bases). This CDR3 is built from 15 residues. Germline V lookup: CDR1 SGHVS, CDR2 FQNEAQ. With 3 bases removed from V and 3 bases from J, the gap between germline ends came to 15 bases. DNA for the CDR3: TGTGCCAGCAGCTTTATAGGACAGACGAACTACGAGCAGTACTTC. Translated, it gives CASSFIGQTNYEQYF. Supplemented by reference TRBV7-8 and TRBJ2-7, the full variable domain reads GAGVSQSPRYKVAKRGQDVALRCDPISGHVSLFWYQQALGQGPEFLTYFQNEAQLDKSGLPSDRFFAERPEGSVSTLKIQRTQQEDSAVYLCASSFIGQTNYEQYFGPGTRLTVT.

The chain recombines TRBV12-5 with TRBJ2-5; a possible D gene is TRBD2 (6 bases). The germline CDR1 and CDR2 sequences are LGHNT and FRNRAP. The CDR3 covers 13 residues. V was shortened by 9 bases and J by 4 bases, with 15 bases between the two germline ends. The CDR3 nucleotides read TGTGCTAGCCGGGTGGGGGGACTAGAGACCCAGTACTTC. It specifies CASRVGGLETQYF.

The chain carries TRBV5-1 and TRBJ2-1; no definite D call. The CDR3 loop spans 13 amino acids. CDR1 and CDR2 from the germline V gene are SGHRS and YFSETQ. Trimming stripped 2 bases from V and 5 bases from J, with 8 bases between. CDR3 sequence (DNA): TGCGCCAGCAGCTTTGTCCCCAACAATGAGCAGTTCTTC. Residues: CASSFVPNNEQFF.

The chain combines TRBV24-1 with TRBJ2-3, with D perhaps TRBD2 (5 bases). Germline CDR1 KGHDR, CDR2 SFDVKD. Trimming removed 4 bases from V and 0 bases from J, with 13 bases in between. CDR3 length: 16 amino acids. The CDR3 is CATSDRTASSTDTQYF. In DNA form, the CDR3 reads TGTGCCACCAGTGACCGGACTGCGTCTAGCACAGATACGCAGTATTTT.

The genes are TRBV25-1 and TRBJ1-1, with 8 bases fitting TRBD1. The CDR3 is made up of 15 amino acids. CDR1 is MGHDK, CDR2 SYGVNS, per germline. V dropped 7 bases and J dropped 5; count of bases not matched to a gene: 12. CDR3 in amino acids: CASTSPGQGGTEAFF. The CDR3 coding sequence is TGTGCCAGCACCTCCCCCGGACAGGGAGGGACTGAAGCTTTCTTT. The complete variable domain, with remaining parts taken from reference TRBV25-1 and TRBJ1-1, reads EADIYQTPRYLVIGTGKKITLECSQTMGHDKMYWYQQDPGMELHLIHYSYGVNSTEKGDLSSESTVSRIRTEHFPLTLESARPSHTSQYLCASTSPGQGGTEAFFGQGTRLTVV.

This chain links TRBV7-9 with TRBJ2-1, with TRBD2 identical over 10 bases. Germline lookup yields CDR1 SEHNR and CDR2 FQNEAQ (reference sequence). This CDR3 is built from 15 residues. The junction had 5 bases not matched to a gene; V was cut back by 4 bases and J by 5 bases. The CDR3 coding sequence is TGTGCCAGCAGCTCCCTAGCGGGGGCCCACAATGAGCAGTTCTTC. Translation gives CASSSLAGAHNEQFF.

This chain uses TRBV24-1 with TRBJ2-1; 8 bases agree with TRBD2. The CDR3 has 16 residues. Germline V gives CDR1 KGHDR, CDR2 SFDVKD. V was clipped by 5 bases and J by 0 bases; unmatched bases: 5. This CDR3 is CATSGTSGSSYNEQFF. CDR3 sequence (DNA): TGTGCCACCAGTGGTACTAGCGGAAGCTCCTACAATGAGCAGTTCTTC.